Listed below are T cell receptor beta chains from one sample, sequenced in a study of shared clonotypes between healthy human individuals. Profiled with immunoSEQ multiplex PCR; TCRdb holds only in-frame clones, not every one. Altogether millions of clones are present, roughly 94% being singletons, with the ten largest covering more than 0.1%. The sample comprised naive CD4+ T cells sorted from blood. These receptors were obtained from a man between 18 and 35 years old in good health. CDR3s include the opening cysteine and the closing phenylalanine or tryptophan. The order of the fields is D gene, J gene, CDR3 length, clone size, V gene, CDR3 protein, CDR3 DNA. The D gene is left open where the match is weak. Not all rows give a size; the values are once, few, many and, for expanded clones, a class.

d_call: -; j_call: TRBJ1-6; cdr3_length: 13; clone_size: -; v_call: TRBV30; cdr3_aa: CAWSRKDNSPLHF; cdr3_nt: TGTGCCTGGAGTAGGAAGGACAATTCACCCCTCCACTTT
d_call: TRBD2; j_call: TRBJ2-5; cdr3_length: 16; clone_size: -; v_call: TRBV6-1; cdr3_aa: CASSARTSGVQETQYF; cdr3_nt: TGTGCCAGCAGTGCCCGGACTAGCGGGGTACAAGAGACCCAGTACTTC
d_call: -; j_call: TRBJ2-7; cdr3_length: 14; clone_size: -; v_call: TRBV7-9; cdr3_aa: CASSRTSGVYEQYF; cdr3_nt: TGTGCCAGCAGCAGGACTTCTGGGGTCTACGAGCAGTACTTC
d_call: TRBD1; j_call: TRBJ2-5; cdr3_length: 15; clone_size: -; v_call: TRBV19; cdr3_aa: CASRGRDRGWETQYF; cdr3_nt: TGTGCCAGTAGGGGCCGGGACAGGGGATGGGAGACCCAGTACTTC
d_call: TRBD1; j_call: TRBJ1-1; cdr3_length: 16; clone_size: -; v_call: TRBV5-1; cdr3_aa: CASSLDMGQPNTEAFF; cdr3_nt: TGCGCCAGCAGCTTGGACATGGGACAGCCGAACACTGAAGCTTTCTTT
d_call: -; j_call: TRBJ2-3; cdr3_length: 13; clone_size: -; v_call: TRBV5-1; cdr3_aa: CASSSGGTDTQYF; cdr3_nt: TGCGCCAGCAGTAGCGGTGGCACAGATACGCAGTATTTT
d_call: TRBD1; j_call: TRBJ1-4; cdr3_length: 17; clone_size: -; v_call: TRBV18; cdr3_aa: CASSPQGQGGTNEKLFF; cdr3_nt: TGTGCCAGCTCACCCCAGGGACAGGGGGGCACTAATGAAAAACTGTTTTTT
d_call: -; j_call: TRBJ1-6; cdr3_length: 15; clone_size: -; v_call: TRBV5-1; cdr3_aa: CASSFVGAQNSPLHF; cdr3_nt: TGCGCCAGCAGCTTCGTAGGGGCACAGAATTCACCCCTCCACTTT
d_call: TRBD2; j_call: TRBJ2-1; cdr3_length: 18; clone_size: -; v_call: TRBV4-1; cdr3_aa: CASSQDFTASGQNNEQFF; cdr3_nt: TGCGCCAGCAGCCAAGATTTTACGGCTAGCGGGCAAAACAATGAGCAGTTCTTC
d_call: -; j_call: TRBJ2-7; cdr3_length: 14; clone_size: -; v_call: TRBV10-3; cdr3_aa: CAISGGRVLYEQYF; cdr3_nt: TGTGCCATCAGTGGTGGGCGGGTCCTCTACGAGCAGTACTTC
d_call: TRBD1; j_call: TRBJ1-2; cdr3_length: 15; clone_size: -; v_call: TRBV28; cdr3_aa: CASRADGQGRGGYTF; cdr3_nt: TGTGCCAGCAGGGCCGATGGACAGGGGAGGGGTGGCTACACCTTC
d_call: -; j_call: TRBJ2-7; cdr3_length: 14; clone_size: many; v_call: TRBV2; cdr3_aa: CASSVTAGAYEQYF; cdr3_nt: TGTGCCAGCAGTGTGACCGCAGGGGCCTACGAGCAGTACTTC
d_call: -; j_call: TRBJ1-1; cdr3_length: 14; clone_size: -; v_call: TRBV5-1; cdr3_aa: CASSPRVWNTEAFF; cdr3_nt: TGCGCCAGCAGCCCTCGGGTCTGGAACACTGAAGCTTTCTTT
d_call: -; j_call: TRBJ2-3; cdr3_length: 13; clone_size: -; v_call: TRBV6-1; cdr3_aa: CASSRGITDTQYF; cdr3_nt: TGTGCCAGCAGTAGGGGAATCACAGATACGCAGTATTTT
d_call: TRBD2; j_call: TRBJ2-7; cdr3_length: 15; clone_size: -; v_call: TRBV2; cdr3_aa: CASSETGGASYEQYF; cdr3_nt: TGTGCCAGCAGTGAGACGGGAGGGGCAAGCTACGAGCAGTACTTC
d_call: TRBD2; j_call: TRBJ2-7; cdr3_length: 16; clone_size: -; v_call: TRBV6-5; cdr3_aa: CASSFSTSGASYEQYF; cdr3_nt: TGTGCCAGCAGTTTCTCGACTAGCGGGGCCTCCTACGAGCAGTACTTC
d_call: -; j_call: TRBJ2-3; cdr3_length: 14; clone_size: -; v_call: TRBV5-4; cdr3_aa: CASYEAGSTDTQYF; cdr3_nt: TGTGCCTCTTACGAGGCAGGGTCCACAGATACGCAGTATTTT
d_call: TRBD1; j_call: TRBJ1-6; cdr3_length: 17; clone_size: -; v_call: TRBV5-6; cdr3_aa: CASSATGTGLYNSPLHF; cdr3_nt: TGTGCCAGCAGCGCAACCGGGACAGGGTTATACAATTCACCCCTCCACTTT
d_call: -; j_call: TRBJ2-7; cdr3_length: 16; clone_size: -; v_call: TRBV10-3; cdr3_aa: CAISASDFGELSRQYF; cdr3_nt: TGTGCCATCAGTGCAAGTGATTTCGGTGAATTGAGCAGGCAGTACTTC
d_call: -; j_call: TRBJ2-2; cdr3_length: 15; clone_size: -; v_call: TRBV7-3; cdr3_aa: CASSGQGLNTGELFF; cdr3_nt: TGTGCCAGCAGCGGGCAGGGCCTAAACACCGGGGAGCTGTTTTTT
d_call: -; j_call: TRBJ2-2; cdr3_length: 16; clone_size: -; v_call: TRBV7-9; cdr3_aa: CASSSQGPLNTGELFF; cdr3_nt: TGTGCCAGCAGCTCTCAAGGCCCCCTGAACACCGGGGAGCTGTTTTTT
d_call: -; j_call: TRBJ2-5; cdr3_length: 12; clone_size: -; v_call: TRBV2; cdr3_aa: CASFSMGETQYF; cdr3_nt: TGTGCCAGCTTTTCAATGGGAGAGACCCAGTACTTC
d_call: -; j_call: TRBJ1-4; cdr3_length: 16; clone_size: -; v_call: TRBV6-5; cdr3_aa: CASSYSTGSRNEKLFF; cdr3_nt: TGTGCCAGCAGTTACTCAACAGGGTCTCGTAATGAAAAACTGTTTTTT
d_call: -; j_call: TRBJ2-2; cdr3_length: 13; clone_size: -; v_call: TRBV11-2; cdr3_aa: CASSSQAPGELFF; cdr3_nt: TGTGCCAGCAGCTCCCAGGCCCCCGGGGAGCTGTTTTTT
d_call: -; j_call: TRBJ2-7; cdr3_length: 13; clone_size: once; v_call: TRBV6-1; cdr3_aa: CASSPQYRSEQYF; cdr3_nt: TGTGCCAGCAGTCCGCAGTACAGGTCCGAGCAGTACTTC
d_call: TRBD1; j_call: TRBJ2-7; cdr3_length: 15; clone_size: -; v_call: TRBV27; cdr3_aa: CASSPRTGGPYEQYF; cdr3_nt: TGTGCCAGCAGTCCGCGGACAGGGGGCCCCTACGAGCAGTACTTC
d_call: -; j_call: TRBJ2-7; cdr3_length: 16; clone_size: -; v_call: TRBV9; cdr3_aa: CASSVSPYRGTSEQYF; cdr3_nt: TGTGCCAGCAGCGTATCCCCCTACAGGGGGACTAGCGAGCAGTACTTC
d_call: -; j_call: TRBJ2-7; cdr3_length: 13; clone_size: -; v_call: TRBV5-5; cdr3_aa: CASRFAGVYEQYF; cdr3_nt: TGTGCCAGCAGGTTTGCAGGGGTCTACGAGCAGTACTTC
d_call: -; j_call: TRBJ2-2; cdr3_length: 15; clone_size: -; v_call: TRBV9; cdr3_aa: CASSAGTANTGELFF; cdr3_nt: TGTGCCAGCAGCGCCGGGACGGCGAACACCGGGGAGCTGTTTTTT
d_call: TRBD1; j_call: TRBJ1-1; cdr3_length: 15; clone_size: -; v_call: TRBV7-8; cdr3_aa: CASSLPGGAGTEAFF; cdr3_nt: TGTGCCAGCAGCTTACCAGGGGGCGCGGGCACTGAAGCTTTCTTT
d_call: -; j_call: TRBJ1-6; cdr3_length: 16; clone_size: once; v_call: TRBV5-6; cdr3_aa: CASSLGHTVGDSPLHF; cdr3_nt: TGTGCCAGCAGCTTGGGGCATACCGTTGGGGATTCACCCCTCCACTTT
d_call: TRBD1; j_call: TRBJ2-5; cdr3_length: 13; clone_size: -; v_call: TRBV5-6; cdr3_aa: CASSLDRGETQYF; cdr3_nt: TGTGCCAGCAGCTTGGACAGGGGAGAGACCCAGTACTTC
d_call: TRBD1; j_call: TRBJ1-4; cdr3_length: 15; clone_size: -; v_call: TRBV2; cdr3_aa: CASTDRESPKEKLFF; cdr3_nt: TGTGCCAGCACGGACAGGGAGTCCCCGAAGGAAAAACTGTTTTTT
d_call: -; j_call: TRBJ1-3; cdr3_length: 17; clone_size: -; v_call: TRBV9; cdr3_aa: CASSAYPAVGSGNTIYF; cdr3_nt: TGTGCCAGCAGCGCGTACCCGGCGGTAGGCTCTGGAAACACCATATATTTT
d_call: -; j_call: TRBJ2-4; cdr3_length: 10; clone_size: -; v_call: TRBV6-1; cdr3_aa: CASSEFSQYF; cdr3_nt: TGTGCCAGCAGTGAATTCTCGCAGTACTTC
d_call: -; j_call: TRBJ2-1; cdr3_length: 12; clone_size: -; v_call: TRBV6-5; cdr3_aa: CASRNTNSWQFF; cdr3_nt: TGTGCCAGCAGAAATACCAACAGCTGGCAGTTCTTC
d_call: -; j_call: TRBJ2-6; cdr3_length: 16; clone_size: -; v_call: TRBV5-1; cdr3_aa: CASSSGRSSGANVLTF; cdr3_nt: TGCGCCAGCAGCTCGGGACGGAGCTCTGGGGCCAACGTCCTGACTTTC
d_call: TRBD2; j_call: TRBJ2-1; cdr3_length: 14; clone_size: -; v_call: TRBV9; cdr3_aa: CASATSGGYNEQFF; cdr3_nt: TGTGCCAGCGCTACTAGCGGGGGTTACAATGAGCAGTTCTTC
d_call: -; j_call: TRBJ2-1; cdr3_length: 14; clone_size: -; v_call: TRBV5-8; cdr3_aa: CATQRGTLYNEQFF; cdr3_nt: TGTGCCACCCAACGGGGGACCCTCTACAATGAGCAGTTCTTC
d_call: TRBD1; j_call: TRBJ2-7; cdr3_length: 15; clone_size: -; v_call: TRBV5-1; cdr3_aa: CASSLTGTGAYEQYF; cdr3_nt: TGCGCCAGCAGCTTGACCGGGACAGGGGCCTACGAGCAGTACTTC
d_call: -; j_call: TRBJ1-2; cdr3_length: 15; clone_size: -; v_call: TRBV27; cdr3_aa: CASSLRQGLNYGYTF; cdr3_nt: TGTGCCAGCAGTTTACGGCAGGGATTAAACTATGGCTACACCTTC
d_call: -; j_call: TRBJ2-4; cdr3_length: 15; clone_size: -; v_call: TRBV10-3; cdr3_aa: CAISEGEVAKNIQYF; cdr3_nt: TGTGCCATCAGTGAGGGGGAGGTAGCCAAAAACATTCAGTACTTC
d_call: TRBD1; j_call: TRBJ2-7; cdr3_length: 15; clone_size: -; v_call: TRBV6-1; cdr3_aa: CASSARQGSSYEQYF; cdr3_nt: TGTGCCAGCAGTGCGAGACAGGGGAGCTCCTACGAGCAGTACTTC
d_call: TRBD1; j_call: TRBJ1-2; cdr3_length: 15; clone_size: -; v_call: TRBV6-5; cdr3_aa: CASHPGTGINYGYTF; cdr3_nt: TGTGCCAGCCACCCTGGGACAGGAATAAACTATGGCTACACCTTC
d_call: -; j_call: TRBJ2-5; cdr3_length: 14; clone_size: -; v_call: TRBV6-4; cdr3_aa: CASSDSMGSGTQYF; cdr3_nt: TGTGCCAGCAGTGACTCAATGGGGAGTGGGACCCAGTACTTC
d_call: TRBD1; j_call: TRBJ1-1; cdr3_length: 16; clone_size: few; v_call: TRBV30; cdr3_aa: CAWSPEESGGPLRAFF; cdr3_nt: TGTGCCTGGAGTCCCGAGGAGTCAGGGGGCCCGCTCCGAGCTTTCTTT
d_call: -; j_call: TRBJ1-1; cdr3_length: 12; clone_size: once; v_call: TRBV6-1; cdr3_aa: CASRIQELRAFF; cdr3_nt: TGTGCCAGCAGAATTCAAGAGCTCAGGGCTTTCTTT
d_call: -; j_call: TRBJ2-5; cdr3_length: 13; clone_size: few; v_call: TRBV29-1; cdr3_aa: CSVSILFGETQYF; cdr3_nt: TGCAGCGTTTCTATCCTTTTTGGGGAGACCCAGTACTTC
d_call: TRBD2; j_call: TRBJ2-1; cdr3_length: 17; clone_size: -; v_call: TRBV7-9; cdr3_aa: CASSLKGLAGEGNEQFF; cdr3_nt: TGTGCCAGCAGCTTAAAGGGACTAGCGGGAGAGGGGAATGAGCAGTTCTTC
d_call: -; j_call: TRBJ1-6; cdr3_length: 13; clone_size: -; v_call: TRBV7-9; cdr3_aa: CASSVGTVAPLHF; cdr3_nt: TGTGCCAGCAGCGTAGGTACAGTGGCACCCCTCCACTTT
d_call: -; j_call: TRBJ2-4; cdr3_length: 13; clone_size: -; v_call: TRBV30; cdr3_aa: CAWTGSLGGIQYF; cdr3_nt: TGTGCCTGGACAGGGTCCCTCGGGGGCATTCAGTACTTC
d_call: -; j_call: TRBJ1-2; cdr3_length: 13; clone_size: -; v_call: TRBV6-1; cdr3_aa: CASTEAGGYGYTF; cdr3_nt: TGTGCCAGCACTGAGGCGGGGGGCTATGGCTACACCTTC